A single sample is the source of the 14 T cell receptor beta chains below, sequenced in a study of OX40 agonist ivuxolimab in advanced cancers. Assay used: immunoSEQ multiplex PCR; TCRdb lists only in-frame clones, some missing. The table has some 8,900 clones, just under 70% seen once. Sequences were derived from CD4+ or CD8+ T cells sorted from blood, sampled in a trial of the OX40 agonist ivuxolimab. These receptor sequences come from an adult with an advanced solid tumor such as melanoma, head and neck, liver or kidney cancer.

The V gene is TRBV5-4, the J gene TRBJ2-4; unclear D gene. CDR3 length: 14 amino acids. V lost 0 bases to trimming and J lost 0 bases, with 4 bases between them. In germline, CDR1 is SGHNT, CDR2 YYREEE (reference sequence). In nucleotides, the CDR3 is TGTGCCAGCAGCTTGGGCCTAGCCAAAAACATTCAGTACTTC. Its protein product is CASSLGLAKNIQYF. Looking up the rest from reference TRBV5-4 and TRBJ2-4 gives the full variable domain: ETGVTQSPTHLIKTRGQQVTLRCSSQSGHNTVSWYQQALGQGPQFIFQYYREEENGRGNFPPRFSGLQFPNYSSELNVNALELDDSALYLCASSLGLAKNIQYFGAGTRLSVL.

This clone was counted a single time. V is TRBV13 and J is TRBJ2-1, with TRBD2 identical over 7 bases. Germline assignment: CDR1 PRHDT and CDR2 FYEKMQ (reference sequence). There are 15 residues in the CDR3. V shed 4 bases and J 6 bases; nucleotides not matched to a gene: 9. The CDR3 loop reads CASSSGGLNLNEQFF. CDR3 in DNA: TGTGCCAGCAGCTCCGGGGGACTAAATCTCAATGAGCAGTTCTTC.

The V and J genes are TRBV19 and TRBJ2-7; 9 nucleotides agree with TRBD1. Germline CDR1 reads LNHDA; CDR2 reads SQIVND (reference sequence). J gave up 6 bases and V 4 bases, and 10 bases lay outside the gene matches. This CDR3 comprises 15 residues. CDR3 in amino acids: CASSTSPGQGSEQYF. The DNA of the CDR3 is TGTGCCAGTAGTACCTCACCGGGACAGGGCTCCGAGCAGTACTTC.

This chain connects TRBV5-4 to TRBJ2-3, with 7 bases that match TRBD2. This CDR3 has 15 amino acids. Trimming at V came to 3 bases and at J to 2 bases, leaving 6 bases not matched to a gene. Germline V gene data show CDR1 as SGHNT and CDR2 as YYREEE (reference sequence). The CDR3 is CASSSTGRPTDTQYF. In DNA, the CDR3 is TGTGCCAGCAGCTCAACCGGGAGGCCCACAGATACGCAGTATTTT.

The chain links TRBV7-9 to TRBJ2-3; D is perhaps TRBD1 or TRBD2 (5 bases each). Germline lookup yields CDR1 SEHNR and CDR2 FQNEAQ (reference sequence). V lost 4 bases and J 6 bases, leaving 8 bases between the germline ends. This CDR3 has 12 residues. The CDR3 DNA is TGTGCCAGCAGCTATGAGGGGGATACGCAGTATTTT. It is translated as CASSYEGDTQYF.

In its sample, this clone was seen once. This chain joins TRBV20-1 and TRBJ2-1; D unclear. The germline V gene encodes CDR1 DFQATT and CDR2 SNEGSKA (reference sequence). The CDR3 contains 11 residues. This CDR3 is CRTDSYNEQFF. CDR3 bases: TGCAGAACCGATTCCTACAATGAGCAGTTCTTC.

CDR3: CASKTGVRKTYGYTF. The CDR3, as DNA: TGTGCCAGCAAGACAGGAGTACGAAAGACCTATGGCTACACCTTC. The gene calls are TRBV5-2 and TRBJ1-2; the DNA was not used to check the table's D call, TRBD1. TRBV5-2 is recorded as a pseudogene. The CDR3 is 15 residues long.

The chain joins TRBV4-3 to TRBJ2-3; 9 bases map to TRBD2. Germline V gene lookup returns CDR1 LGHNA and CDR2 YSLEER. Unmatched junction bases numbered 13, after V lost 3 bases and J lost 6 bases. The CDR3 extends over 17 amino acids. CDR3 DNA sequence: TGCGCCAGCAGCCAGTTCGCGCGGGGGGGGCCGGCGGATACGCAGTATTTT. Protein sequence: CASSQFARGGPADTQYF.

V is TRBV6-1 and J is TRBJ2-2; a weak D match, TRBD1 (6 bases). Trimming left V 2 bases short and J 4 bases short, with 14 bases between. This CDR3 has 16 amino acids. Germline V gene lookup returns CDR1 MNHNS and CDR2 SASEGT. CDR3 DNA: TGTGCCAGCAGTGAACCCTCCACAGGGCCCACCGGGGAGCTGTTTTTT. Protein product: CASSEPSTGPTGELFF.

This rearrangement joins TRBV7-3 to TRBJ2-1; D might be TRBD2 (5 bases). The V gene's germline CDR1 is SGHTA and CDR2 FQGTGA. This CDR3 has 13 residues. The V gene lost 6 bases and the J gene lost 2 bases, with 8 bases spanning the gap. The CDR3 loop reads CASSSTTYNEQFF. CDR3 nucleotides: TGTGCCAGCAGTTCGACTACCTACAATGAGCAGTTCTTC.

The rearrangement uses TRBV5-4 and TRBJ2-7; tentatively, D is TRBD1 or TRBD2 (5 bases each). Germline-derived CDR1 and CDR2 are SGHNT and YYREEE (reference sequence). The V end was cut by 3 bases, the J end by 8 bases, with 15 bases between. CDR3 length equals 13 residues. The CDR3 DNA follows: TGTGCCAGCAGCTGGGGACCCGAGTTTCAGCAGTACTTC. It translates to CASSWGPEFQQYF.

The V gene is TRBV10-3, the J gene TRBJ1-2; tentatively, D is TRBD1 (5 bases). The CDR3 consists of 14 residues. Trimming took off 3 bases at V and 6 bases at J, with 14 bases between the two ends. Germline loops: CDR1 ENHRY, CDR2 SYGVKD. The CDR3 here is CAISESPGRDGYTF. In DNA, the CDR3 is TGTGCCATCAGTGAATCTCCAGGGAGAGATGGCTACACCTTC.

This clone appeared many times. The rearrangement joins TRBV19 to TRBJ1-4; D may be TRBD1 (5 bases). Trimming took 2 bases from V and 0 from J, leaving 16 bases between them. Germline V gene sequence: CDR1 LNHDA, CDR2 SQIVND (reference sequence). This CDR3 is built from 18 residues. CDR3 amino acids: CASSILRTIAPTNEKLFF. DNA of the CDR3: TGTGCCAGTAGTATACTAAGGACAATTGCGCCAACTAATGAAAAACTGTTTTTT.

V gene TRBV6-1 combines with J gene TRBJ2-3; 7 positions match TRBD1. CDR1 is MNHNS, CDR2 SASEGT, per germline. The CDR3 has 15 residues. V trimming: 4 bases; J trimming: 2 bases; junction bases outside the gene matches: 6. The CDR3 here is CASSAWDSTTDTQYF. CDR3 sequence (DNA): TGTGCCAGCAGTGCCTGGGACAGCACCACAGATACGCAGTATTTT.